The clone carrying this T cell receptor (beta chain) appeared once. Its cognate antigen is unknown. Profiled with immunoSEQ multiplex PCR; TCRdb holds only in-frame clones, not every one. Of some 90,000 clones listed, around 80% are singletons. V dropped 1 base and J dropped 4; count of bases not matched to a gene: 15. The CDR3 consists of 19 residues. Germline V CDR1 and CDR2: SGHKS, YYEKEE (reference sequence). The entry originates in a study of graft-versus-host responses after intestinal transplantation. Overall study context: All of the recipients had induction that used anti-thymocyte globulin, then tacrolimus and steroids for around 3 years.

Whole-study findings and limits: The marrow of recipients harbored GvH clones, and ileum or blood showed some of them first. Allografts of one patient group, those with graft-donor T cell macrochimerism, had high graft-versus-host to host-versus-graft clonal ratios.

The clonotype comes from a human donor who received an intestinal transplant. This sample comprised unstimulated CD4+ T cells sorted from spleen or lymph node cells, obtained before intestinal transplant. This sequence joins TRBV5-5 and TRBJ2-3; the match to TRBD2 covers 10 bases. The CDR3 DNA reads TGTGCCAGCAGCTTGATCAGCGGGAGGGCCGGGGCGAGGTCAGATACGCAGTATTTT. As protein: CASSLISGRAGARSDTQYF.